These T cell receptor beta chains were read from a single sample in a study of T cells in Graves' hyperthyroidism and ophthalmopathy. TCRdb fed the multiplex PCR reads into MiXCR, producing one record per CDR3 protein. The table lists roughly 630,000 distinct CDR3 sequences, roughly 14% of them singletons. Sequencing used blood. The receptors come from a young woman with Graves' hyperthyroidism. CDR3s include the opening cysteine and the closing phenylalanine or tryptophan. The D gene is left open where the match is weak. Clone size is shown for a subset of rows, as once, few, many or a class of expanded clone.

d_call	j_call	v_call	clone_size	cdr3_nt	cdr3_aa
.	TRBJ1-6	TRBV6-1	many	TGTGCCAGCAGTAGCTCGGGGTCCTATAATTCACCCCTCCACTTT	CASSSSGSYNSPLHF
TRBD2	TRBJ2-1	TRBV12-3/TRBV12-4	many	TGTGCCACCAACCCAGCGGGAGAATGGAATGAGCAGTTCTTC	CATNPAGEWNEQFF
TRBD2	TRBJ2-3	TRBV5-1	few	TGCGCCAGCCACCTTGACCCACTTAGCGGGAGTTCTGGCGGTACGCAGTATTTT	CASHLDPLSGSSGGTQYF
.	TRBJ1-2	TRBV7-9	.	TGTGCCAGCAGCCCTAGGACGGCTGAATATGGCTGCACCTTC	CASSPRTAEYGCTF
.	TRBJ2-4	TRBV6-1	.	TGTGCCAGCAGCCACAGGGAGCTAGAAAACATTCAGTACTTC	CASSHRELENIQYF
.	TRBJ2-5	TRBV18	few	TGTGCCAGCCCACCCGGGGAGACCCAGTACTTC	CASPPGETQYF
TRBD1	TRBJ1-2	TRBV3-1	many	TGTGCCAGCAGCCAAGATGAACAGGGGAGAGGCTACACCTTC	CASSQDEQGRGYTF
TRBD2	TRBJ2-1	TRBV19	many	TGTGCCAGTAGCCCCGGGGCTAGCGGTTTCTACAATGAGCAGTTCTTC	CASSPGASGFYNEQFF
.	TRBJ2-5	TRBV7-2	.	TGTGCCAGCAGCTTAGGTGGGGGGGCCGGAGAGACCCAGTACTTC	CASSLGGGAGETQYF
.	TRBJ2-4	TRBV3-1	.	TGTGCCAGCAGCCCGTCATTGGTCAGTAAGGGACCGAAAAACATTCAGTACTTC	CASSPSLVSKGPKNIQYF
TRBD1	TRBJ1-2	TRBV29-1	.	TGCAGCGGTGCACAGGGGGCGGGGGGCTACACCTTC	CSGAQGAGGYTF
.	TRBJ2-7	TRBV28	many	TGTGCCAGCAGTCGGGCAGGGGCATCTTTCTACGAGCAGTACTTC	CASSRAGASFYEQYF
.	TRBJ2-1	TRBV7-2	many	TGTGCCAGCAGCTTTAGACTCGAGTACGGCTATGAGCAGTTCTTC	CASSFRLEYGYEQFF
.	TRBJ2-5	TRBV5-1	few	TGCGCCAGCAGCTTCGGTCAGGGAAGGACCCAGTACTTC	CASSFGQGRTQYF
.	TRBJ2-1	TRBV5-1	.	TGCGCCAGCAGCAGCACGACCCCCTACAATGAGCAGTTCTTC	CASSSTTPYNEQFF
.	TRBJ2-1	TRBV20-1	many	TGCAGTGCTAGAGATAAGGTGTACAATGAGCAGTTCTTC	CSARDKVYNEQFF
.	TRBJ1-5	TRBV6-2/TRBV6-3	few	TGTGCCAGCAGTTACGACGGGATTCAGCCCCAGCATTTT	CASSYDGIQPQHF
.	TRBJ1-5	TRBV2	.	TGTGCCAGCAGTGACAGGTTTAGCAATCAGCCCCAGCATTTT	CASSDRFSNQPQHF
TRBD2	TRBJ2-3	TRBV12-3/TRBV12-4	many	TGTGCCAGCAGTCGACCGACTAGCGGGAGTGCAGATACGCAGTATTTT	CASSRPTSGSADTQYF
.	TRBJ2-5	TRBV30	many	TGTGCCTGGAGTGGGACTGTTAGAACCGGAGAGACCCAGTACTTC	CAWSGTVRTGETQYF
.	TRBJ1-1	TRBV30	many	TGTGCCTGGAACGACGACGGGGGCAGGACTGAAGCTTTCTTT	CAWNDDGGRTEAFF
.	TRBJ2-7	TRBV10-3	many	TGTGCCATCAGTGATCTAGCGCTCGACGAGCAGTACTTC	CAISDLALDEQYF
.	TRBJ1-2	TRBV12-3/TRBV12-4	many	TGTGCCAGCAGCCAAGACCCATCCTGGGGCTACACCTTC	CASSQDPSWGYTF
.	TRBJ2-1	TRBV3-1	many	TGTGCCAGCAGCCGCCGGGCCTCCTACAATGAGCAGTTCTTC	CASSRRASYNEQFF
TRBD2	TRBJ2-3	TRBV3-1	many	TGTGCCAGCAGCCTTGGACTAGCCCGTACAGATACGCAGTATTTT	CASSLGLARTDTQYF
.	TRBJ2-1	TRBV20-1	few	TGCAGTGCTAGACACCCACCTCTGGGACGCGGCTCCTACAATGAGCAGTTCTTC	CSARHPPLGRGSYNEQFF
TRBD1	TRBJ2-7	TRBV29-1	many	TGCAGCGTTGTTCAACAGGGGAGCTCCTACGAGCAGTACTTC	CSVVQQGSSYEQYF
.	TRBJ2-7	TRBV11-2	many	TGTGCCAGCAGCTTAGGCCCCGGAGGGGGGAGCGGAGCCACCTACGAGCAGTACTTC	CASSLGPGGGSGATYEQYF
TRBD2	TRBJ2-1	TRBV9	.	TGTGCCAGCAGCGCGACTGGCGGGAGGCTGAATGAGCAGTTCTTC	CASSATGGRLNEQFF